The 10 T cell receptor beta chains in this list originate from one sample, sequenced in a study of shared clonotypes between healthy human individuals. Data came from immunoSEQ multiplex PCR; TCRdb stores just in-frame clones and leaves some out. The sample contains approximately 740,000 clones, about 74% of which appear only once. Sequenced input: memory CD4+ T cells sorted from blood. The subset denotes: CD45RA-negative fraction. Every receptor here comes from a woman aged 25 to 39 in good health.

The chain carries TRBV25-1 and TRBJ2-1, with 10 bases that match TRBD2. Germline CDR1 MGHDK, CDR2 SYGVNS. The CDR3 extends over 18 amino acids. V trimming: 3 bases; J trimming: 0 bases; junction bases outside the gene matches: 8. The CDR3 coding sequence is TGTGCCAGCAGTGACCGCCGGACTAGCGGCGACTCCTACAATGAGCAGTTCTTC. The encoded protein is CASSDRRTSGDSYNEQFF.

The DNA of the CDR3 is TGTGCCAGCTCACCCTTAATACAGCTCTCTGGGGCCAACGTCCTGACTTTC. Residues: CASSPLIQLSGANVLTF. The chain employs TRBV18 and TRBJ2-6; no definite D call. Deletions cut 3 bases from V and 0 bases from J, with 12 bases between. Germline V lookup: CDR1 KGHSH, CDR2 LQKENI. CDR3 size: 17 residues. The full variable domain, its missing parts supplied by reference TRBV18 and TRBJ2-6, is NAGVMQNPRHLVRRRGQEARLRCSPMKGHSHVYWYRQLPEEGLKFMVYLQKENIIDESGMPKERFSAEFPKEGPSILRIQQVVRGDSAAYFCASSPLIQLSGANVLTFGAGSRLTVL.

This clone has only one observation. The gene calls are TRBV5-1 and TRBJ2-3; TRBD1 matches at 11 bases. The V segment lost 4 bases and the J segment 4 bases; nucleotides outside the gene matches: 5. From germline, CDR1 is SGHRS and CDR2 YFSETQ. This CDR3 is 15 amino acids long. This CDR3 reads CASSGGQGDPDTQYF. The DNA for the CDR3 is TGCGCCAGCAGCGGGGGACAGGGGGATCCAGATACGCAGTATTTT. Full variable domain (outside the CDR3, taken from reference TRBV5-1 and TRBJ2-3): KAGVTQTPRYLIKTRGQQVTLSCSPISGHRSVSWYQQTPGQGLQFLFEYFSETQRNKGNFPGRFSGRQFSNSRSEMNVSTLELGDSALYLCASSGGQGDPDTQYFGPGTRLTVL.

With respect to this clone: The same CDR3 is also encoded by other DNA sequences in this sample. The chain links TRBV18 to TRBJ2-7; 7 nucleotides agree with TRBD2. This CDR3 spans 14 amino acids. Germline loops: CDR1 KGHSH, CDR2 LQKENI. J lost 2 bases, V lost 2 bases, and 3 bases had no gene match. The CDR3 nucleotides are TGTGCCAGCTCACCATCGCTAGCGGCCTACGAGCAGTACTTC. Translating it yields CASSPSLAAYEQYF.

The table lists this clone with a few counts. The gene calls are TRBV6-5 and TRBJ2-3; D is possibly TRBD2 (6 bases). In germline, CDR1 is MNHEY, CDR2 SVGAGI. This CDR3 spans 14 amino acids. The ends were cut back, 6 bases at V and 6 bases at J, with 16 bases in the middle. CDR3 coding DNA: TGTGCCAGCAGCGGAGGGAGCGAGGGGGATACGCAGTATTTT. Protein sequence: CASSGGSEGDTQYF.

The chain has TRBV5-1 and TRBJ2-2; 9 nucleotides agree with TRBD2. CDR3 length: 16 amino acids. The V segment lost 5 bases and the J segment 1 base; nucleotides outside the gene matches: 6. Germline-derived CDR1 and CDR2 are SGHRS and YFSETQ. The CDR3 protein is CASSSGLALNTGELFF. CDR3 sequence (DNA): TGCGCCAGCAGTTCCGGACTAGCGCTGAACACCGGGGAGCTGTTTTTT.

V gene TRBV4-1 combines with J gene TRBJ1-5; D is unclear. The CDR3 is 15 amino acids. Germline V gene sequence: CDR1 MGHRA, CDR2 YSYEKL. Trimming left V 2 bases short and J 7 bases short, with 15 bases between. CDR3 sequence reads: CASSQLGPTGQPQHF. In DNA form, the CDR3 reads TGCGCCAGCAGCCAACTCGGGCCAACTGGGCAGCCCCAGCATTTT.

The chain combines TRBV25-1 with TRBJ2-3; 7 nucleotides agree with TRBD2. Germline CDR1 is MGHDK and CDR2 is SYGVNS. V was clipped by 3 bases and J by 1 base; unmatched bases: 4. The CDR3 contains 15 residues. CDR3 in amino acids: CASSDQSGGTDTQYF. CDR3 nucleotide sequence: TGTGCCAGCAGTGATCAGAGCGGGGGCACAGATACGCAGTATTTT.

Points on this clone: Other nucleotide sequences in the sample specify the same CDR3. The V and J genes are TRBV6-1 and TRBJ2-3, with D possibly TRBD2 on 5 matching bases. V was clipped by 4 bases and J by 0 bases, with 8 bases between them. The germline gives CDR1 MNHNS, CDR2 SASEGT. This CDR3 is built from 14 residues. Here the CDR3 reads CASSVAGSTDTQYF. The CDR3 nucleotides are TGTGCCAGCAGTGTTGCGGGTAGCACAGATACGCAGTATTTT.

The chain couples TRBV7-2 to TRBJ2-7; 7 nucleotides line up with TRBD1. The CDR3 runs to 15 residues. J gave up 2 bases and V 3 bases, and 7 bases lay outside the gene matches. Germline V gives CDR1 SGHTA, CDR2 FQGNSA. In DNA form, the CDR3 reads TGTGCCAGCAGCTTCGGGACAGCCGTAACCTACGAGCAGTACTTC. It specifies CASSFGTAVTYEQYF.